This T cell receptor (beta chain) stems from a study of OX40 agonist ivuxolimab in advanced cancers. Study-level information: The patients received agonistic anti-OX40 (CD134) antibody ivuxolimab. With a range of roughly 20 to 80, age averaged approximately 60 years, and more than 75% were male. Study-level results: Several nonresponders also turned out to have low normalized T-cell clonal expansion. At doses 0.1 to 3.0 mg/kg, CD4+ and CD8+ clones expanded.

In germline, CDR1 is SNHLY, CDR2 FYNNEI. The germline V and J ends were trimmed by 4 bases and 6 bases, with 11 bases remaining between them. This CDR3 is built from 13 residues. Sequencing was performed with immunoSEQ multiplex PCR; in TCRdb, only in-frame clones are kept and a portion is missing. The table shows about 130,000 clones, with approximately 90% occurring only once. Note on this clone: No antigen is known for it.

The sequence was collected from an adult with an advanced solid tumor such as melanoma, head and neck, liver or kidney cancer. The chain links TRBV2 to TRBJ2-3, with a possible D match to TRBD1 (6 bases). This material consisted of CD4+ or CD8+ T cells sorted from blood, taken in a trial of the OX40 agonist ivuxolimab. The CDR3 DNA reads TGTGCCAGCAGTGCCCAGGGGCGGGATACGCAGTATTTT. Protein: CASSAQGRDTQYF.